This T cell receptor beta chain is from a study of CD8 T cells in Susac syndrome. After extraction with the RNeasy kit, 0.5 to 1 ug of the RNA was reverse transcribed using random hexamers. By means of immunoSEQ multiplex PCR, TCR beta CDR3 spanning 54 Vbeta and 13 Jbeta underwent amplification. TCRdb called the immunoSEQ multiplex PCR reads again in MiXCR, with one record for every CDR3 protein. This sample yields roughly 150,000 distinct CDR3 sequences, of which 85% to 95% are seen a single time; about 0.16% belongs to the top ten. The T cells that were sequenced for TCR beta were CD8+ and CD4+ cells from blood. V was shortened by 4 bases and J by 4 bases, with 10 bases between the two germline ends. The germline gives CDR1 LGHNT, CDR2 FRNRAP. This CDR3 spans 13 amino acids.

This chain connects TRBV12-5 to TRBJ1-2; D possibly corresponds to TRBD1 (6 bases). The sequenced material came from CD4+ T cells from PBMCs. This clonotype was obtained from a human donor with Susac syndrome. This chain's CDR3 is CASGSGQTYGYTF. CDR3 coding DNA: TGTGCTAGTGGTTCCGGACAGACCTATGGCTACACCTTC.